This T cell receptor beta chain emerged from a study of cytomegalovirus exposure and HLA in healthy donors. Details on this clone: The antigen is undetermined.

Use of 60 Vbeta and 13 Jbeta primers characterized the PCR. Original methodology: Later analysis identified tens of millions of unique TCR beta chains, about 12 million shared. Assay: immunoSEQ multiplex PCR; the TCRdb copy retains only in-frame clones and omits some. V and J calls plus clone size are reproduced from that table; the DNA served to infer D and trimming. The sample gives roughly 180,000 clones, roughly 80% of which show up once; approximately 2.4% is in the top ten. Germline CDR1 and CDR2: LNHDA and SQIVND (reference sequence). There are 20 residues in the CDR3. V trimming: 4 bases; J trimming: 0 bases; junction bases outside the gene matches: 15. Study-level points and caveats: Most TCR sequences proved rare, with some public TCRs found in many donors.

The specimen was PBMCs. The clonotype comes from a male donor in good health and CMV-seronegative. The chain joins TRBV19 to TRBJ2-2, with TRBD2 identical over 9 bases. For the CDR3, the DNA is TGTGCCAGTAGTAGATATTTGGGGCTAGCGGGGAACGCGAACACCGGGGAGCTGTTTTTT. It yields the protein CASSRYLGLAGNANTGELFF.